These 25 T cell receptor beta chains were all obtained from the same sample, sequenced in a study of sequential checkpoint blockade in melanoma. Treatment given: randomized to nivolumab then ipilimumab (arm A) or the reverse (arm B). Sequencing used immunoSEQ multiplex PCR; TCRdb keeps in-frame clones, though not all of them. The sample contains under 3,500 clones, around 50% of which appear only once. This specimen consisted of CD8+ T cells sorted from blood (inferred from file names), obtained from a patient given nivolumab and ipilimumab in sequence. Receptors were obtained from a human donor with melanoma.

This chain uses TRBV9 with TRBJ2-7; 10 bases are a match to TRBD2. V gave up 4 bases and J gave up 0 bases; unmatched junction bases: 4. The CDR3 length is 15 residues. CDR1 SGDLS and CDR2 YYNGEE come from the germline V gene. As DNA, the CDR3 is TGTGCCAGCAGCTTGAGCGGGGGGGCCTCCTACGAGCAGTACTTC. This codes for CASSLSGGASYEQYF.

V gene TRBV2 combines with J gene TRBJ1-6; tentatively, D is TRBD1 (5 bases). Trimming left V 5 bases short and J 7 bases short, with 9 bases between. From germline, CDR1 is SNHLY and CDR2 FYNNEI. The CDR3 runs to 13 residues. This CDR3 reads CASSSGDNSPLHF. In DNA form, the CDR3 reads TGTGCCAGCAGTTCGGGGGACAATTCACCCCTCCACTTT.

The chain is built from TRBV15 and TRBJ2-3; 8 bases fit TRBD2. CDR1 and CDR2 from the germline V gene are LNHNV and YYDKDF (reference sequence). J was trimmed by 3 bases and V by 3 bases; bases with no gene match: 11. The CDR3 sequence is 17 residues long. The CDR3 loop reads CATSSSIAGTLTDTQYF. In DNA form, the CDR3 reads TGTGCCACCAGCAGTAGCATAGCGGGAACATTAACAGATACGCAGTATTTT.

DNA of the CDR3: TGTGCCAGCCGGGGGCAAGACAGGGGGCAATACAATGAGCAGTTCTTC. Amino acids: CASRGQDRGQYNEQFF. This rearrangement joins TRBV7-9 to TRBJ2-1; 10 bases agree with TRBD1. Trimming took 8 bases from V and 4 from J; bases not matched to a gene: 11. This CDR3 is 16 amino acids long. Germline V gives CDR1 SEHNR, CDR2 FQNEAQ (reference sequence).

J is TRBJ2-3 and V is TRBV6-1, with D possibly being TRBD1 (6 bases). The germline V gene has CDR1 MNHNS and CDR2 SASEGT. Trimming stripped 3 bases from V and 2 bases from J, with 12 bases between. This CDR3 is 15 amino acids long. CDR3 sequence: CASSEWTAPTDTQYF. As DNA, the CDR3 is TGTGCCAGCAGTGAGTGGACAGCACCCACAGATACGCAGTATTTT.

This rearrangement joins TRBV6-5 to TRBJ1-2; D possibly corresponds to TRBD1 (6 bases). V shed 7 bases and J shed 5 bases, with 14 bases lying between them. In germline, CDR1 is MNHEY, CDR2 SVGAGI. The CDR3 is made up of 13 amino acids. As DNA, the CDR3 is TGTGCCAGCATTCGGGGGGCCCTATATGGCTACACCTTC. This gives the protein CASIRGALYGYTF.

The chain is built from TRBV15 and TRBJ2-2; TRBD1 aligns across 11 bases. Per the germline V gene, CDR1 is LNHNV and CDR2 is YYDKDF (reference sequence). The CDR3 spans 17 residues. V shed 0 bases, J shed 4 bases, and the junction held 4 bases outside the gene matches. CDR3 in DNA: TGTGCCACCAGCAGAGACCGGACAGGGGGCCCCACCGGGGAGCTGTTTTTT. Its translation: CATSRDRTGGPTGELFF. Combining the CDR3 with reference TRBV15 and TRBJ2-2 gives the whole variable domain DAMVIQNPRYQVTQFGKPVTLSCSQTLNHNVMYWYQQKSSQAPKLLFHYYDKDFNNEADTPDNFQSRRPNTSFCFLDIRSPGLGDTAMYLCATSRDRTGGPTGELFFGEGSRLTVL.

This clone has only a few counts. J is TRBJ2-5 and V is TRBV5-6; D not resolved. Near its end, the DNA agrees better with TRBJ2-7, so the J call may be wrong. This CDR3 is built from 13 residues. Germline assignment: CDR1 SGHDT and CDR2 YYEEEE. The CDR3 region is CASSLQVTYEQYF. DNA of the CDR3: TGTGCCAGCAGCTTGCAGGTTACGTACGAGCAGTACTTC.

In nucleotides, the CDR3 is TGTGCCAGCAGCGTAGGGCTAGCGGGGTACGAGCAGTACTTC. Residues: CASSVGLAGYEQYF. V usage is TRBV9 and J usage is TRBJ2-5, with TRBD2 matching 9 bases. The J call may be incorrect, as the DNA end agrees better with TRBJ2-7. The germline V gene has CDR1 SGDLS and CDR2 YYNGEE. The CDR3 is 14 residues long.

Points on this clone: One base away lies a much larger clone, so this may be a sequencing read error. This specimen includes other DNA sequences encoding the same CDR3. This chain uses TRBV5-1 with TRBJ1-1; possibly TRBD1 for D (5 bases). Per germline, CDR1 SGHRS and CDR2 YFSETQ. This CDR3 has 14 amino acids. Trimming took off 1 base at V and 1 base at J, with 8 bases between the two ends. The CDR3 DNA follows: TGCGCCAGCAGCTTGTGGGGGGAGAACACTGAAGCTTTCTTT. Protein product: CASSLWGENTEAFF.

This chain joins TRBV27 and TRBJ2-7, with D tentatively TRBD2 (6 bases). Germline V gene sequence: CDR1 MNHEY, CDR2 SMNVEV (reference sequence). The CDR3 sequence is 14 residues long. V lost 0 bases, J lost 6 bases, and 12 bases lay in between. CDR3 residues: CASSLSPSGSEQYF. CDR3 DNA sequence: TGTGCCAGCAGTTTATCCCCCTCCGGGAGCGAGCAGTACTTC.

The rearrangement joins TRBV5-6 to TRBJ1-5; maybe TRBD1 (5 bases). Trimming removed 1 base from V and 2 bases from J, with 10 bases in between. Germline V gene lookup returns CDR1 SGHDT and CDR2 YYEEEE. The CDR3 runs 15 residues. As DNA, the CDR3 is TGTGCCAGCAGCTTGATGGGGCCAGGCAATCAGCCCCAGCATTTT. It codes for CASSLMGPGNQPQHF.

This clone rates as medium-sized. The V and J genes are TRBV5-4 and TRBJ2-3, with 11 bases aligning to TRBD2. The V gene end was trimmed by 4 bases and the J gene end by 4 bases; junction bases not matched to a gene: 5. Per germline, CDR1 SGHNT and CDR2 YYREEE (reference sequence). This CDR3 is 15 amino acids long. The CDR3 loop is CASSVSGGASDTQYF. The CDR3 DNA reads as TGTGCCAGCAGCGTTAGCGGGGGGGCTTCAGATACGCAGTATTTT.

V usage is TRBV6-5 and J usage is TRBJ2-1, with a tentative D call TRBD1 (5 bases). Germline V gene lookup returns CDR1 MNHEY and CDR2 SVGAGI. Trimming cost V 6 bases and J 0 bases, with 12 bases left between them. There are 15 residues in the CDR3. The CDR3 loop reads CASSSGFSSYNEQFF. The CDR3 DNA is TGTGCCAGCAGCTCAGGGTTTAGCTCCTACAATGAGCAGTTCTTC.

The chain has TRBV9 and TRBJ2-1; 10 nucleotides agree with TRBD2. Trimming removed 1 base from V and 9 bases from J; junction bases left unmatched: 7. Germline V gives CDR1 SGDLS, CDR2 YYNGEE. The CDR3 is 15 amino acids. Here the CDR3 DNA reads TGTGCCAGCAGCGTATATCTAGCGGGAGTAGCTGAGCAGTTCTTC. Its translation: CASSVYLAGVAEQFF.

V gene TRBV7-9 combines with J gene TRBJ2-5; TRBD2 matches 14 bases. The CDR3 totals 14 residues. The germline CDR1 and CDR2 sequences are SEHNR and FQNEAQ (reference sequence). Germline trimming cut 1 base from V and 13 bases from J; bases unmatched to any gene: 5. CDR3 bases: TGTGCCAGCAGCTTAGGGGGACTAGCGGGAGACCCGTACTTC. Translating it yields CASSLGGLAGDPYF.

The chain carries TRBV27 and TRBJ2-1; possibly TRBD1 for D (6 bases). V lost 1 base to trimming and J lost 2 bases, with 12 bases between them. The CDR3 totals 16 residues. CDR1 is MNHEY and CDR2 is SMNVEV in the germline V gene (reference sequence). CDR3 sequence: CASSLYGGNPYNEQFF. In nucleotides, the CDR3 is TGTGCCAGCAGTTTATATGGGGGCAACCCCTACAATGAGCAGTTCTTC.

The gene calls are TRBV6-5 and TRBJ2-3, with 11 bases lining up with TRBD2. The ends lost 7 bases at V and 6 bases at J; junction bases unmatched: 9. The CDR3 runs to 15 residues. Germline V gives CDR1 MNHEY, CDR2 SVGAGI. The CDR3 here is CASTQNSGGADTQYF. DNA of the CDR3: TGTGCCAGCACCCAGAATAGCGGGGGGGCTGATACGCAGTATTTT.

This chain's CDR3 is CASSPMSGGYTF. The CDR3 coding sequence is TGTGCCAGCAGCCCAATGAGCGGTGGCTACACCTTC. This chain connects TRBV5-6 to TRBJ1-2; D is undetermined. This CDR3 region has 12 residues. The V gene lost 4 bases and the J gene lost 7 bases, with 11 bases spanning the gap. From germline, CDR1 is SGHDT and CDR2 YYEEEE.

The rearrangement links TRBV11-2 to TRBJ1-2, with D possibly matching TRBD1 (5 bases). CDR1 and CDR2 from the germline V gene are SGHAT and FQNNGV. V was pared by 0 bases and J by 5 bases, with 16 bases between. There are 16 residues in the CDR3. This CDR3 reads CASSLDWGGRGYGYTF. The CDR3 nucleotides read TGTGCCAGCAGCTTAGATTGGGGAGGCCGGGGGTATGGCTACACCTTC.

This clone was recorded a few times. The chain carries TRBV5-4 and TRBJ2-7; a weak D match, TRBD1 (6 bases). The CDR3 runs to 12 residues. Per the germline V gene, CDR1 is SGHNT and CDR2 is YYREEE (reference sequence). Trimming cost V 4 bases and J 6 bases, with 11 bases left between them. CDR3 residues: CASSGTGSEQYF. Here the CDR3 DNA reads TGTGCCAGCAGCGGCACAGGGAGCGAGCAGTACTTC.

The chain carries TRBV5-4 and TRBJ2-1; no clear D. Germline CDR1 and CDR2: SGHNT and YYREEE (reference sequence). V lost 3 bases and J lost 5, with 15 bases in between. CDR3 length: 15 amino acids. The CDR3 DNA is TGTGCCAGCAGCTATGGTGTATCGGAGAACAATGAGCAGTTCTTC. This translates into CASSYGVSENNEQFF.

The rearrangement joins TRBV4-1 to TRBJ2-3, with TRBD2 matching 10 bases. This CDR3 is 17 amino acids long. From germline, CDR1 is MGHRA and CDR2 YSYEKL. After removal of 0 bases from V and 6 bases from J, the junction contained 9 bases not matched to a gene. The CDR3 sequence is CASSQDTPGTSADTQYF. Here the CDR3 DNA reads TGCGCCAGCAGCCAAGATACCCCCGGGACTAGCGCCGATACGCAGTATTTT.

The genes are TRBV29-1 and TRBJ1-1; no firm D call. Trimming took off 3 bases at V and 4 bases at J, with 18 bases between the two ends. The CDR3 has 15 residues. Germline V gives CDR1 SQVTM, CDR2 ANQGSEA. CDR3 DNA sequence: TGCAGCGTTGATCGCGGTTTTTCGGGTCGCACTGAAGCTTTCTTT. Protein product: CSVDRGFSGRTEAFF. The full variable domain, in which reference TRBV29-1 and TRBJ1-1 provide the parts outside the CDR3, is SAVISQKPSRDICQRGTSLTIQCQVDSQVTMMFWYRQQPGQSLTLIATANQGSEATYESGFVIDKFPISRPNLTFSTLTVSNMSPEDSSIYLCSVDRGFSGRTEAFFGQGTRLTVV.

This sequence joins TRBV30 and TRBJ1-2; D call uncertain. V gave up 4 bases and J gave up 4 bases, with 19 bases separating them. The length of the CDR3 is 15 residues. Germline assignment: CDR1 GTSNPN and CDR2 SVGIG (reference sequence). DNA of the CDR3: TGTGCCTGGAAGGACCCCGGGAAGGATTCCTATGGCTACACCTTC. This encodes CAWKDPGKDSYGYTF.